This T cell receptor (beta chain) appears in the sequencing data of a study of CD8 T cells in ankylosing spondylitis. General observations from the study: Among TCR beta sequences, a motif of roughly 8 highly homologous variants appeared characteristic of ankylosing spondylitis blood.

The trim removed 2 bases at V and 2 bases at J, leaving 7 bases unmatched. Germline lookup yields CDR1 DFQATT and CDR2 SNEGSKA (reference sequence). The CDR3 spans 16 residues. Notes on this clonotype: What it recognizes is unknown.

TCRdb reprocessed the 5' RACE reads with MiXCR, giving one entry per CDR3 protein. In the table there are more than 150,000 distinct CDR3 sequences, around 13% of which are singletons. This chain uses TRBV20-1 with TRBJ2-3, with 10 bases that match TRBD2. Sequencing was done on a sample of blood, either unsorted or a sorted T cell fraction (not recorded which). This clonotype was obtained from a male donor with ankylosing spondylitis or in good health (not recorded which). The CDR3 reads CSARLPSGGLTDTQYF. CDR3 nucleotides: TGCAGTGCTAGACTTCCTAGCGGGGGCCTCACAGATACGCAGTATTTT.